The next 27 T cell receptor beta chains were all read from a single sample in a study of PD-L1 blockade in urothelial cancer. Libraries were prepared by immunoSEQ multiplex PCR; TCRdb keeps only in-frame clonotypes and omits some of them. The sample yields tens of thousands of clones, roughly 82% seen once. Stated time point: pretreatment peripheral blood. Sequences were derived from PBMCs, sampled around atezolizumab (anti-PD-L1) treatment. The receptors were sampled from a man in his 60s with urothelial cancer.

V gene TRBV6-1 combines with J gene TRBJ1-2; D possibly corresponds to TRBD1 (5 bases). The CDR3 runs 14 residues. Trimming shortened V by 2 bases and J by 3 bases, and 10 bases separated the two germline ends. CDR1 and CDR2 (germline): MNHNS, SASEGT. The CDR3 region has the DNA TGTGCCAGCAGTGAACATGTACAGGACTATGGCTACACCTTC. It yields the protein CASSEHVQDYGYTF.

The chain employs TRBV19 and TRBJ2-7; 7 bases fit TRBD2. Germline V gene lookup returns CDR1 LNHDA and CDR2 SQIVND (reference sequence). V trimming: 3 bases; J trimming: 3 bases; junction bases outside the gene matches: 5. This CDR3 contains 14 residues. The CDR3: CASSMGGSSYEQYF. In DNA, the CDR3 is TGTGCCAGTAGTATGGGAGGGAGTAGCTACGAGCAGTACTTC.

This clone was seen only a few times. The chain links TRBV6-1 to TRBJ1-1; 12 bases fit TRBD1. The CDR3 extends over 15 amino acids. CDR1 is MNHNS and CDR2 is SASEGT in the germline V gene. Trimming removed 6 bases from V and 2 bases from J; junction bases left unmatched: 4. The CDR3 nucleotides read TGTGCCAGCAGGGAGGGACAGGGGGCTAACACTGAAGCTTTCTTT. Protein: CASREGQGANTEAFF.

This chain links TRBV2 with TRBJ2-5; 7 positions agree with TRBD2. CDR1 SNHLY and CDR2 FYNNEI come from the germline V gene. Losses at the gene ends were 6 bases for V and 4 bases for J; bases not matched to a gene: 2. This CDR3 has 12 amino acids. Here the CDR3 reads CASRRGGETQYF. The CDR3 coding sequence is TGTGCCAGCAGACGCGGGGGAGAGACCCAGTACTTC. The full variable domain, its missing parts supplied by reference TRBV2 and TRBJ2-5, is EPEVTQTPSHQVTQMGQEVILRCVPISNHLYFYWYRQILGQKVEFLVSFYNNEISEKSEIFDDQFSVERPDGSNFTLKIRSTKLEDSAMYFCASRRGGETQYFGPGTRLLVL.

The gene calls are TRBV30 and TRBJ2-5, with no clear D. The ends were cut back, 3 bases at V and 2 bases at J, with 7 bases in the middle. CDR1 and CDR2 (germline): GTSNPN, SVGIG (reference sequence). The CDR3 sequence is 12 residues long. CDR3 amino acids: CAWSERQETQYF. The CDR3 DNA follows: TGTGCCTGGAGCGAGAGGCAAGAGACCCAGTACTTC. The variable domain in full, with the rest retrieved from reference TRBV30 and TRBJ2-5, is SQTIHQWPATLVQPVGSPLSLECTVEGTSNPNLYWYRQAAGRGLQLLFYSVGIGQISSEVPQNLSASRPQDRQFILSSKKLLLSDSGFYLCAWSERQETQYFGPGTRLLVL.

This clone appeared a few times. This chain links TRBV28 with TRBJ2-7; 9 bases line up with TRBD1. The CDR3 loop spans 15 amino acids. Germline CDR1 is MDHEN and CDR2 is SYDVKM. The V gene end was trimmed by 6 bases and the J gene end by 9 bases; junction bases not matched to a gene: 15. CDR3 sequence reads: CASRSPGTGSGGQYF. For the CDR3, the DNA is TGTGCCAGCAGGTCACCCGGGACAGGGTCCGGTGGGCAGTACTTC.

The chain is built from TRBV19 and TRBJ1-1; the D gene is possibly TRBD1 (5 bases). Germline CDR1 and CDR2: LNHDA and SQIVND (reference sequence). V lost 6 bases and J 3 bases, leaving 11 bases between the germline ends. This CDR3 has 13 residues. CDR3 DNA: TGTGCCAGTAGGCCAGGGTTATACACTGAAGCTTTCTTT. As protein: CASRPGLYTEAFF.

The rearrangement uses TRBV2 and TRBJ1-3, with 8 bases that match TRBD1. The V gene's germline CDR1 is SNHLY and CDR2 FYNNEI. The CDR3 contains 16 residues. V lost 3 bases to trimming and J lost 0 bases; unmatched junction nucleotides: 4. The CDR3, as DNA: TGTGCCAGCAGTGATGCAGGGGGCCTCTCTGGAAACACCATATATTTT. Translation gives CASSDAGGLSGNTIYF.

This chain uses TRBV30 with TRBJ1-1; the D is unclear. CDR1 and CDR2 (germline): GTSNPN, SVGIG (reference sequence). The CDR3 covers 16 residues. The V gene lost 0 bases and the J gene lost 2 bases, with 16 bases spanning the gap. CDR3: CAWSVPGYSTNTEAFF. CDR3 sequence (DNA): TGTGCCTGGAGTGTACCTGGGTACAGTACAAACACTGAAGCTTTCTTT.

V usage is TRBV5-1 and J usage is TRBJ2-7; D perhaps matches TRBD2 (6 bases). The V gene lost 4 bases and the J gene lost 5 bases, with 19 bases spanning the gap. There are 15 residues in the CDR3. CDR1 is SGHRS and CDR2 is YFSETQ in the germline V gene. The CDR3 DNA sequence: TGCGCCAGCAGCCCTGTTGCGGGGTCGGTAAACGAGCAGTACTTC. It translates to CASSPVAGSVNEQYF.

CDR3 sequence (DNA): TGTGCCAGCCGGGACAGGGACACTGAAGCTTTCTTT. Its protein is CASRDRDTEAFF. V gene TRBV28 combines with J gene TRBJ1-1; 9 bases align to TRBD1. The CDR3 sequence is 12 residues long. V lost 8 bases and J lost 3; bases outside the gene matches: 1. Germline CDR1 is MDHEN and CDR2 is SYDVKM.

V is TRBV7-2 and J is TRBJ2-2, with 7 bases lining up with TRBD1. This CDR3 has 17 residues. From germline, CDR1 is SGHTA and CDR2 FQGNSA. With 5 bases clipped from V and 2 bases from J, the junction kept 11 bases outside the gene matches. CDR3 sequence: CASSRPPGQINTGELFF. The CDR3 DNA is TGTGCCAGCAGCCGACCTCCGGGACAGATAAACACCGGGGAGCTGTTTTTT. The whole variable domain, remainder taken from reference TRBV7-2 and TRBJ2-2, is GAGVSQSPSNKVTEKGKDVELRCDPISGHTALYWYRQSLGQGLEFLIYFQGNSAPDKSGLPSDRFSAERTGGSVSTLTIQRTQQEDSAVYLCASSRPPGQINTGELFFGEGSRLTVL.

The chain recombines TRBV18 with TRBJ2-2; D possibly corresponds to TRBD1 (6 bases). Germline-derived CDR1 and CDR2 are KGHSH and LQKENI. V lost 1 base and J 4 bases, leaving 13 bases between the germline ends. The CDR3 is made up of 16 amino acids. The CDR3 region has the DNA TGTGCCAGCTCACCACGGACAGTGAGTTCCACCGGGGAGCTGTTTTTT. It is translated as CASSPRTVSSTGELFF.

V gene TRBV2 combines with J gene TRBJ2-2; 7 bases align to TRBD1. This CDR3 is 16 amino acids long. With V trimmed by 6 bases and J by 1 base, 8 bases remained unmatched. CDR1 is SNHLY, CDR2 FYNNEI, per germline. The CDR3 nucleotides read TGTGCCAGCAGCTCGGGACAGACCGTGAACACCGGGGAGCTGTTTTTT. Translating gives CASSSGQTVNTGELFF.

This chain uses TRBV6-1 with TRBJ1-5, with D hard to call. The CDR3 contains 13 residues. V lost 2 bases, J lost 6 bases, and 8 bases lay in between. In germline, CDR1 is MNHNS, CDR2 SASEGT. The CDR3 bases are TGTGCCAGCAGTGAAACGAGGTCTCAGCCCCAGCATTTT. It is translated as CASSETRSQPQHF.

The chain has TRBV5-1 and TRBJ2-3; D might be TRBD1 (5 bases). The V and J ends lost 4 bases and 2 bases respectively, with 14 bases between them. The germline V gene encodes CDR1 SGHRS and CDR2 YFSETQ. This CDR3 has 15 amino acids. CDR3 sequence (DNA): TGCGCCAGCAGCCCCGAAGGGGCTTACACAGATACGCAGTATTTT. Its protein is CASSPEGAYTDTQYF.

The chain employs TRBV2 and TRBJ2-3; no definite D call. The CDR3 sequence is 12 residues long. Germline V gene sequence: CDR1 SNHLY, CDR2 FYNNEI. The V gene lost 7 bases and the J gene lost 4 bases, with 9 bases spanning the gap. The CDR3 loop is CASIGLADTQYF. The CDR3 coding sequence is TGTGCCAGCATCGGTCTCGCAGATACGCAGTATTTT.

Here the CDR3 DNA reads TGTGCCAGCAGTTCCCTAGCGTCCGACTTTCGTGTGCAGTACTTC. This translates into CASSSLASDFRVQYF. This chain joins TRBV27 and TRBJ2-7; a weak D match, TRBD2 (6 bases). The CDR3 extends over 15 amino acids. V dropped 4 bases and J dropped 9 bases, with 22 bases sitting between them. Germline V gene sequence: CDR1 MNHEY, CDR2 SMNVEV (reference sequence).

The genes are TRBV10-3 and TRBJ2-7, with 7 bases lining up with TRBD1. The length of the CDR3 is 15 residues. The trim removed 6 bases at V and 1 base at J, leaving 9 bases unmatched. Germline V gives CDR1 ENHRY, CDR2 SYGVKD. CDR3 sequence reads: CAIRIDRAGSYEQYF. The CDR3 DNA follows: TGTGCCATCAGGATTGACAGGGCTGGGTCCTACGAGCAGTACTTC.

This chain links TRBV15 with TRBJ2-1; weak D call: TRBD2 (5 bases). Trimming removed 1 base from V and 6 bases from J, with 13 bases in between. Germline CDR1 reads LNHNV; CDR2 reads YYDKDF (reference sequence). The CDR3 covers 15 residues. Here the CDR3 reads CATSRGVGVANEQFF. CDR3 in DNA: TGTGCCACCAGCAGAGGGGTCGGGGTGGCCAATGAGCAGTTCTTC. Full variable domain (rest looked up from reference TRBV15 and TRBJ2-1): DAMVIQNPRYQVTQFGKPVTLSCSQTLNHNVMYWYQQKSSQAPKLLFHYYDKDFNNEADTPDNFQSRRPNTSFCFLDIRSPGLGDTAMYLCATSRGVGVANEQFFGPGTRLTVL.

The rearrangement joins TRBV5-1 to TRBJ2-3, with a weak D call TRBD1 (6 bases). Germline V gene lookup returns CDR1 SGHRS and CDR2 YFSETQ. V gave up 4 bases and J gave up 0 bases, with 18 bases separating them. The CDR3 sequence is 17 residues long. CDR3 sequence (DNA): TGCGCCAGCAGCCCAACGACAGGCCTTACTAGCACAGATACGCAGTATTTT. Its protein product is CASSPTTGLTSTDTQYF.

The chain couples TRBV7-6 to TRBJ2-1; the D gene is possibly TRBD2 (6 bases). The CDR3 has 15 amino acids. Germline lookup yields CDR1 SGHVS and CDR2 FNYEAQ. V lost 3 bases and J lost 1, with 10 bases in between. CDR3 amino acids: CASSFSGLSYNEQFF. CDR3 DNA: TGTGCCAGCAGCTTTAGTGGACTATCCTACAATGAGCAGTTCTTC.

The DNA for the CDR3 is TGTGCCAGCACCTTCGGGGGAGAGAACACTGAAGCTTTCTTT. It encodes CASTFGGENTEAFF. This chain joins TRBV2 and TRBJ1-1; D is possibly TRBD1 (5 bases). V shed 7 bases and J shed 1 base, with 13 bases lying between them. Germline CDR1 reads SNHLY; CDR2 reads FYNNEI. There are 14 residues in the CDR3.

The V and J genes are TRBV2 and TRBJ1-5; D is unclear. The CDR3 is 13 amino acids. Trimming pared 2 bases from V and 7 bases from J, leaving 9 bases between. Germline lookup yields CDR1 SNHLY and CDR2 FYNNEI. CDR3 DNA: TGTGCCAGCAGTGAAATTAACTTACAGCCCCAGCATTTT. This sequence encodes CASSEINLQPQHF.

V is TRBV9 and J is TRBJ2-1; TRBD1 is a possible D gene (6 bases). Trimming left V 4 bases short and J 2 bases short, with 13 bases between. Germline V gene sequence: CDR1 SGDLS, CDR2 YYNGEE. CDR3 length: 15 amino acids. This CDR3 reads CASSRQVATYNEQFF. CDR3 sequence (DNA): TGTGCCAGCAGCCGACAGGTGGCCACCTACAATGAGCAGTTCTTC.

V gene TRBV28 combines with J gene TRBJ1-6, with D hard to call. The ends were cut back, 2 bases at V and 6 bases at J, with 17 bases in the middle. Germline CDR1 is MDHEN and CDR2 is SYDVKM. The CDR3 is made up of 17 amino acids. This CDR3 is CASSLMPPIEPNSPLHF. DNA of the CDR3: TGTGCCAGCAGTTTAATGCCCCCCATTGAGCCTAATTCACCCCTCCACTTT.

The chain carries TRBV5-1 and TRBJ1-1, with 9 bases aligning to TRBD1. V shed 4 bases, J shed 4 bases, and the junction held 11 bases outside the gene matches. Germline V gene lookup returns CDR1 SGHRS and CDR2 YFSETQ. The CDR3 covers 16 residues. The CDR3 nucleotides read TGCGCCAGCAGCGGCGGACAGGGGTCCCGTGGCACTGAAGCTTTCTTT. Translation: CASSGGQGSRGTEAFF.